The clone carrying this T cell receptor beta chain came up many times. Antigen specificity is unknown. TCRdb ran MiXCR on the PCR reads. The table shows roughly 20,000 clones, with around 30% occurring only once. The data derive from a study of metastatic and nonmetastatic thyroid tumors. Broader study findings: Benign nodules were reported to have significantly lower TCR beta diversity than malignant thyroid tumors, in blood and tumor.

Thyroid surgery took place with no prior treatment in any patient. The source is a female donor with papillary thyroid cancer or a benign thyroid nodule (not recorded which). Some clones in this sample may be carry-over from other donors' samples. Sequencing used blood.

The CDR3, as DNA: TGCAGTGCTAGTTGGTGGCGCTCCTACAATGAGCAGTTCTTC. As protein: CSASWWRSYNEQFF. The rearrangement joins TRBV20-1 to TRBJ2-1; D gene ambiguous. The V end lost 3 bases, the J end lost 0 bases, and 9 bases lay between the germline ends. The CDR3 loop spans 14 amino acids. CDR1 and CDR2 from the germline V gene are DFQATT and SNEGSKA (reference sequence).